This T cell receptor beta chain originates from a study of T cell changes during pregnancy in multiple sclerosis. This table comes from immunoSEQ multiplex PCR, and its TCRdb copy is limited to in-frame clones, with some not included. The sample lists some 100,000 clones, 94% occurring once. Losses at the gene ends were 1 base for V and 6 bases for J; bases not matched to a gene: 5. The germline gives CDR1 GTSNPN, CDR2 SVGIG (reference sequence). This CDR3 has 14 amino acids. This clonotype originated in a female donor with multiple sclerosis, enrolled in a pregnancy study. V and J are TRBV30 and TRBJ2-1; 8 nucleotides align to TRBD2. The sample consisted of peripheral blood, taken before pregnancy. CDR3 loop: CAWSGVAGFNEQFF. CDR3 nucleotide sequence: TGTGCCTGGAGTGGGGTAGCGGGGTTCAATGAGCAGTTCTTC.